One and the same sample provided the 8 T cell receptor beta chains below, sequenced in a study of T cells after posttransplantation cyclophosphamide listed by TCRdb under 2016. Receptor amplification or capture employed the immunoSEQ multiplex PCR assay. The immuneACCESS repertoire file appears here via TCRdb, limited to in-frame rearrangements. These files lack a portion of the clones; in checked studies, under half of the deficit traces to unresolved V genes, and the cause of the others is not known. The sample features some 40,000 clones, and none is a singleton. The top ten clones comprise approximately 2.4% of the sample. Sequencing was done on a sample of PBMCs. All receptors come from a middle-aged man in good health, CMV-negative, and a related stem cell transplant donor.

In its sample, this clone was seen many times. The rearrangement uses TRBV19 and TRBJ2-5; 9 bases map to TRBD1. Germline assignment: CDR1 LNHDA and CDR2 SQIVND (reference sequence). The CDR3 loop spans 13 amino acids. V dropped 4 bases and J dropped 7; count of bases not matched to a gene: 4. The DNA of the CDR3 is TGTGCCAGTAGTACGCAGACAGGGGGGACCCAGTACTTC. This sequence encodes CASSTQTGGTQYF.

The chain uses TRBV9 and TRBJ2-3; 7 nucleotides agree with TRBD1. The ends lost 5 bases at V and 0 bases at J; junction bases unmatched: 3. CDR1 and CDR2 from the germline V gene are SGDLS and YYNGEE. The CDR3 consists of 14 residues. The CDR3, as DNA: TGTGCCAGCAGACAGGGGCTTAGCACAGATACGCAGTATTTT. Amino acid sequence: CASRQGLSTDTQYF.

There are many counts of this clone. The V and J genes are TRBV14 and TRBJ2-1; the match to TRBD2 covers 10 bases. The CDR3 loop spans 20 amino acids. The V gene's germline CDR1 is SGHDN and CDR2 FVKESK. The junction had 19 bases not matched to a gene; V was cut back by 1 base and J by 7 bases. The DNA for the CDR3 is TGTGCCAGCAGCCAAGGGGGGGCCACTAGCGGGATCCCTTACGGGAATGAGCAGTTCTTC. The encoded protein is CASSQGGATSGIPYGNEQFF.

This clone was counted ten times or more. The V call is TRBV2, the J call TRBJ2-7, with D possibly TRBD2 on 5 matching bases. V was clipped by 8 bases and J by 1 base, with 9 bases between them. The CDR3 length is 12 residues. Germline CDR1 SNHLY, CDR2 FYNNEI. CDR3 nucleotide sequence: TGTGCCAGCTCAACTAGGTCCTACGAGCAGTACGTC. This gives the protein CASSTRSYEQYV.

This clone was counted many times. V and J are TRBV4-3 and TRBJ2-1, with D unresolved. The CDR3 consists of 16 residues. Germline CDR1 LGHNA, CDR2 YSLEER. Trimming shortened V by 0 bases and J by 5 bases, and 14 bases separated the two germline ends. The CDR3 nucleotides are TGCGCCAGCAGCCAAGATCGCGGAATAGCTCACAATGAGCAGTTCTTC. Residues: CASSQDRGIAHNEQFF.

This clone has at least ten counts. CDR3 amino acids: CAISGRGQGDYEQYF. The CDR3 DNA sequence: TGTGCCATCAGTGGCCGGGGACAGGGAGACTACGAGCAGTACTTC. The rearrangement links TRBV10-3 to TRBJ2-7; 9 positions agree with TRBD1. Germline V gene lookup returns CDR1 ENHRY and CDR2 SYGVKD. The CDR3 runs to 15 residues. V gave up 4 bases and J gave up 3 bases; unmatched junction bases: 7.

This clone appeared many times. The chain is built from TRBV10-3 and TRBJ1-6; maybe TRBD1 (6 bases). Germline lookup yields CDR1 ENHRY and CDR2 SYGVKD. This CDR3 is built from 15 residues. V was shortened by 5 bases and J by 5 bases, with 13 bases between the two germline ends. The CDR3 spells CAISKQGANNSPLHF. The DNA for the CDR3 is TGTGCCATCAGTAAACAGGGCGCCAATAATTCACCCCTCCACTTT.

This clone came up many times. The chain employs TRBV4-2 and TRBJ2-3; TRBD2 might be the D (5 bases). From germline, CDR1 is LGHNA and CDR2 YNFKEQ. The V and J ends lost 0 bases and 1 base respectively, with 14 bases between them. CDR3 length: 17 amino acids. The CDR3 loop is CASSQDAPGSGTDTQYF. The CDR3, as DNA: TGTGCCAGCAGCCAAGATGCGCCGGGGAGCGGCACAGATACGCAGTATTTT.